A selection of T cell receptor beta chains follows, all from one sample in a study of T-cell reconstitution after alpha-beta-depleted transplantation in children. MiXCR was run by TCRdb on the PCR reads, yielding one entry per CDR3 protein. The table lists some 600,000 distinct CDR3 sequences, roughly 17% of them singletons, with approximately 1% in the top ten. The sequencing used PBMCs from the stem cell graft donor, collected from the stem cell graft. The receptors were sampled from a human donor who donated a stem cell graft to a child with acute myeloid leukemia. Each CDR3 is given with its conserved first and last residue. The D gene is left open where the match is weak. Part of the rows lack a size; the others show once, few, many or a class for expanded clones.

>.|TRBJ2-2|TRBV7-2|few
TGTGCCAGCAGCTTCAGGCCAGGCACCGGGGAGCTGTTTTTT
CASSFRPGTGELFF
>.|TRBJ1-1|TRBV25-1|.
TGTGCCAGCAGTGATGGGGGAGGGAACACTGAAGCTTTCTTT
CASSDGGGNTEAFF
>TRBD1|TRBJ2-7|TRBV15|few
TGTGCCACCAGCACCCGAGGGACAGCCTCCTACGAGCAGTACTTC
CATSTRGTASYEQYF
>.|TRBJ1-1|TRBV29-1|many
TGCAGCGTCGGGATGGACACTGAAGCTTTCTTT
CSVGMDTEAFF
>TRBD2|TRBJ2-2|TRBV20-1|many
TGCAGTGCTAGAGATCCCGGGACTAGCGGGGGGGAAGCCGGGGAGCTGTTTTTT
CSARDPGTSGGEAGELFF
>.|TRBJ1-6|TRBV6-1|few
TGTGCCAGCAGTCGTTGGCCGGGACTCGGGGGTTCACCCCTCCACTTT
CASSRWPGLGGSPLHF
>.|TRBJ1-1|TRBV6-6|many
TGTGCCAGCAGACCACCACAGAACACTGAAGCTTTCTTT
CASRPPQNTEAFF
>.|TRBJ1-4|TRBV7-6|few
TGTGCCAGCAGCGGCGGGGAAAATGAAAAACTGTTTTTT
CASSGGENEKLFF
>.|TRBJ1-6|TRBV6-2/TRBV6-3|.
TGTGCCAGCAGTTACTGGGGGCGCAGCACCTATAATTCACCCCTCCACTTT
CASSYWGRSTYNSPLHF
>TRBD1|TRBJ1-3|TRBV9|.
TGTGCCAGCAGCGTAGGGCCGGGACAGGGGCTGAACACCATATATTTT
CASSVGPGQGLNTIYF
>.|TRBJ2-2|TRBV20-1|.
TGCAGTGCCGGGGACAAACAATACACCGGGGATCTGTTTTTT
CSAGDKQYTGDLFF
>.|TRBJ1-6|TRBV4-2|many
TGTGCCAGCAGCCAAGAACAGGCCTATTCACCCCTCCACTTT
CASSQEQAYSPLHF
>.|TRBJ1-1|TRBV5-5|few
TGTGCCAGCAGCTCCTACACGGGTCAGGGCGGCACTGAAGCTTTCTTT
CASSSYTGQGGTEAFF
>.|TRBJ1-2|TRBV7-6|.
TGTGCCAGCAGCTCGGAGGAGCAGGCCCCCTATGGCTACACCTTC
CASSSEEQAPYGYTF
>.|TRBJ2-7|TRBV5-6|many
TGTGCCAGCAGCTTACAGGACTACGAGCAGTACTTC
CASSLQDYEQYF
>.|TRBJ1-5|TRBV27|.
TGTGCCAGCAGTTTCATAGGGTCCAATCAGCCCCAGCATTTT
CASSFIGSNQPQHF
>TRBD1|TRBJ1-1|TRBV20-1|many
TGCAGTGCCCCGCCGGGACAGGAGAACACTGAAGCTTTCTTT
CSAPPGQENTEAFF
>TRBD1|TRBJ2-1|TRBV6-6|many
TGTGCCAGCAGTCCGGGACAGAATGAGCAGTTCTTC
CASSPGQNEQFF
>.|TRBJ2-2|TRBV7-3|.
TGTGCCAGCAGCACCCGACCTGGACAGCCTGCGAACACCGGGGAGCTGTTTTTT
CASSTRPGQPANTGELFF
>TRBD2|TRBJ2-5|TRBV7-2|few
TGTGCCAGCGGCTGGCGGGGGGCGGCAGAGACCCAGTACTTC
CASGWRGAAETQYF
>TRBD1|TRBJ2-3|TRBV5-6|many
TGTGCCAGCAGCTGGCCGCAGGGGGCCTACACAGATACGCAGTATTTT
CASSWPQGAYTDTQYF
>.|TRBJ1-1|TRBV20-1|few
TGCTGTGCTAGGGGGGGACCTTCAGTGGGAGGATTGAACACTGAAGCTTTCTTT
CCARGGPSVGGLNTEAFF
>.|TRBJ1-5|TRBV7-8|.
TGTGCCAGCACCTACGGGGCCAATCAGCCCCAGCATTTT
CASTYGANQPQHF
>TRBD2|TRBJ2-1|TRBV20-1|few
TGCAGTGCTAGGAAGACTAGCGGGGGCCTTCTCTCCTACAATGAGCAGTTCTTC
CSARKTSGGLLSYNEQFF
>.|TRBJ1-5|TRBV4-2|few
TGTGCCAGCAGCCAAGAGCGGCAGGGGATAAAGGGCAATCAGCCCCAGCATTTT
CASSQERQGIKGNQPQHF
>.|TRBJ1-1|TRBV5-1|many
TGCGCCAGCAGCTTGGGGACCAACCGCCCCACTGAAGCTTTCTTT
CASSLGTNRPTEAFF
>.|TRBJ2-5|TRBV7-6|.
TGTGCCAGCAGCCGGACAGTTGGAGGGGAGACCCAGTACTTC
CASSRTVGGETQYF
>TRBD1|TRBJ1-6|TRBV5-1|many
TGCGCCAGCGCAGGGACAGGGCGATCACCCCTCCACTTT
CASAGTGRSPLHF
>.|TRBJ2-3|TRBV5-1|few
TGCGCCAGCAGCTTTTCCCGGGGAGGAGGTCCAGATACGCAGTATTTT
CASSFSRGGGPDTQYF
>.|TRBJ2-5|TRBV15|few
TGTGCCACCAGCAGAGACGACACTCAAGAGACCCAGTACTTC
CATSRDDTQETQYF
>.|TRBJ1-3|TRBV20-1|many
TGCAGTGCTAGTAGATATAGGGGGATAGGACTTGGAAACACCATATATTTT
CSASRYRGIGLGNTIYF
>TRBD1|TRBJ2-1|TRBV27|.
TGTGCCAGCAGCCGGATGGGGGGACAGGGGTGGAATGAGCAGTTCTTC
CASSRMGGQGWNEQFF
>.|TRBJ2-7|TRBV5-6|.
TGTGCCAGCAGCTTGGCCGCTCCTTCCTCCTCCTACGAGCAGTACTTC
CASSLAAPSSSYEQYF
>.|TRBJ1-4|TRBV20-1|many
TGCAGTGCGAGTAGTAATCACGAGAAAAAACTGTTTTTT
CSASSNHEKKLFF
>.|TRBJ2-5|TRBV7-2|many
TGTGCCAGCAGCTTAGTTATCCAAGAGACCCAGTACTTC
CASSLVIQETQYF
>.|TRBJ1-5|TRBV6-6|many
TGTGCCAGCATGAGGGGGGTGGGTCAGCCCCAGCATTTT
CASMRGVGQPQHF
>.|TRBJ1-1|TRBV7-2|.
TGTGCCAGCAGCTTAGCGCTAGGACCGCTCGCTGAAGCTTTCTTT
CASSLALGPLAEAFF
>TRBD1|TRBJ1-5|TRBV28|.
TGTGCCAGCAAAACAGGGGATCAGCCCCAGCATTTT
CASKTGDQPQHF
>.|TRBJ1-4|TRBV7-9|few
TGTGCCAGCATCCCCACGGGCGGTGAAAAACTGTTTTTT
CASIPTGGEKLFF
>TRBD1|TRBJ1-6|TRBV7-2|.
TGTGCCAGCAGCTTAGGGACAGGGCTAGGATCACCCCTCCACTTT
CASSLGTGLGSPLHF
>.|TRBJ1-1|TRBV20-1|many
TGCAGCGCAGGGGAGGCGGACACTGAAGCTTTCTTT
CSAGEADTEAFF
>TRBD1|TRBJ2-1|TRBV11-2|few
TGTGCCAGCAGCTTATCAACCGGGACAGACAATGAGCAGTTCTTC
CASSLSTGTDNEQFF
>.|TRBJ2-2|TRBV7-3|.
TGTGCCAGCAGCTCCGGTGGGGGGGCCGCGAACACCGGGGAGCTGTTTTTT
CASSSGGGAANTGELFF
>.|TRBJ2-2|TRBV25-1|few
TGTGCCAGCAGTGAAGAGGGGGCGGGGACCGGGGAGCTGTTTTTT
CASSEEGAGTGELFF
>.|TRBJ2-7|TRBV30|.
TGTGCCTGGAGTCCTTGGGGGATGGACTACGAGCAGTACTTC
CAWSPWGMDYEQYF
>TRBD2|TRBJ2-3|TRBV20-1|many
TGCAGTGCCCACCTCGATCGAGCGGGGGGCGATACGCAGTATTTT
CSAHLDRAGGDTQYF
>.|TRBJ1-1|TRBV15|many
TGTGCCACCAGCAGAGACGGGCGTGAAGCTTTCTTT
CATSRDGREAFF
>TRBD1|TRBJ2-7|TRBV7-2|few
TGTGCCAGCAGCCTAACAGGGGGCGCATTCGAGCAGTACTTC
CASSLTGGAFEQYF
>TRBD1|TRBJ1-5|TRBV20-1|few
TGCAGTGCTAGAGATCGGGACAGGGGACTAACTAGCAATCAGCCCCAGCATTTT
CSARDRDRGLTSNQPQHF
>.|TRBJ2-1|TRBV7-2|.
TGTGCCAGCAGCCCTGGCTCGGCAGGCTACAATGAGCAGTTCTTC
CASSPGSAGYNEQFF
>.|TRBJ2-1|TRBV4-3|many
TGCGCCAGCAGCCAAGATCACGGGGGCCCCTACAATGAGCAGTTCTTC
CASSQDHGGPYNEQFF
>.|TRBJ2-2|TRBV6-2/TRBV6-3|many
TGTGCCAGCAGTTCCAGGGGAGCCGGGGAGCTGTTTTTT
CASSSRGAGELFF